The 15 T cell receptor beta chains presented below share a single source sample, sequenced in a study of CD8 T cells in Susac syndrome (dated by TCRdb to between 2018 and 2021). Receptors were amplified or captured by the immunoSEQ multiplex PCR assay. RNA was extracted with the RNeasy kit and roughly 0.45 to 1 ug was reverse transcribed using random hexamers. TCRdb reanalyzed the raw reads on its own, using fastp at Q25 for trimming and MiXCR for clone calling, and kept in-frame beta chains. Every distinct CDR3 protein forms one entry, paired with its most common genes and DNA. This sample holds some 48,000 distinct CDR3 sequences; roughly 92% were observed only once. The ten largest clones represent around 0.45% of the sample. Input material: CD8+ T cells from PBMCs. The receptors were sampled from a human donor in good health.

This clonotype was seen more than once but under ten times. CDR3 amino acids: CASSFRDGPYEQYF. CDR3 sequence (DNA): TGTGCCAGTAGTTTCCGGGACGGACCCTACGAGCAGTACTTC. The V and J genes are TRBV19 and TRBJ2-7; possibly TRBD1 or TRBD2 for D (5 bases each). Deletions cut 5 bases from V and 2 bases from J, with 13 bases between. Per germline, CDR1 LNHDA and CDR2 SQIVND (reference sequence). The CDR3 runs 14 residues.

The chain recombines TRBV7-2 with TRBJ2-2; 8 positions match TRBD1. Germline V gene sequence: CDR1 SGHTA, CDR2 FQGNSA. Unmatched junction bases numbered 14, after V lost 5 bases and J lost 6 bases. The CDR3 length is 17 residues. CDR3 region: CASSPRTGSVLAGELFF. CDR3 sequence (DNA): TGTGCCAGCAGCCCGCGGACAGGGTCCGTCCTCGCCGGGGAGCTGTTTTTT.

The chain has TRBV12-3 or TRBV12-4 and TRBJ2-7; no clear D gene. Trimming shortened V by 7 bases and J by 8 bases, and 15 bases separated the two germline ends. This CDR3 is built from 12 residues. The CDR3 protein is CASTPPRLQQYF. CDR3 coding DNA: TGTGCCAGCACTCCCCCACGCCTCCAGCAGTACTTC.

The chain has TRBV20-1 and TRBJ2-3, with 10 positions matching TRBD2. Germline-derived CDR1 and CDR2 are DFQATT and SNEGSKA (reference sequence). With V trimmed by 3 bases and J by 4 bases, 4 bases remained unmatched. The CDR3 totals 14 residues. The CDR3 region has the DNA TGCAGTGCTAGTCAGCGGGAGGGACCAGATACGCAGTATTTT. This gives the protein CSASQREGPDTQYF.

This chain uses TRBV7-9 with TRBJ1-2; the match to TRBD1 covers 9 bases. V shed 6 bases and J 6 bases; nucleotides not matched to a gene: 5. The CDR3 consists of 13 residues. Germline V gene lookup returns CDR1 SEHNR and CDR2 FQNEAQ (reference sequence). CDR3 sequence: CASRATGGDGYTF. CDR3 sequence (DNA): TGTGCCAGCAGAGCTACAGGGGGCGATGGCTACACCTTC.

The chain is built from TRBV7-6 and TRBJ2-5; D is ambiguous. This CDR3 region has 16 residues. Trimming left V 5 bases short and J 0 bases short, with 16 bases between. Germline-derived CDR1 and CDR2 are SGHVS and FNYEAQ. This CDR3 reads CASSPLRARYQETQYF. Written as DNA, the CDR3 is TGTGCCAGCAGCCCCCTCCGGGCAAGGTACCAAGAGACCCAGTACTTC.

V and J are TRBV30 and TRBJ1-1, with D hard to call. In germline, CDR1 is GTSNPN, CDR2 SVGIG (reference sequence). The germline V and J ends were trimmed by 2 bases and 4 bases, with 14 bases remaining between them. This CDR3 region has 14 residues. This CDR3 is CAWSWAFVGTEAFF. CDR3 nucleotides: TGTGCCTGGAGTTGGGCCTTCGTGGGCACTGAAGCTTTCTTT.

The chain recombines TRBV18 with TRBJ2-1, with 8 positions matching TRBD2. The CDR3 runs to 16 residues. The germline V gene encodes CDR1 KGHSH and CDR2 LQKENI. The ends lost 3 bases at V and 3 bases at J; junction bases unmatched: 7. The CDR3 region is CASSPTSGGNYNEQFF. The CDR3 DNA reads TGTGCCAGCTCACCCACTAGCGGAGGCAACTACAATGAGCAGTTCTTC.

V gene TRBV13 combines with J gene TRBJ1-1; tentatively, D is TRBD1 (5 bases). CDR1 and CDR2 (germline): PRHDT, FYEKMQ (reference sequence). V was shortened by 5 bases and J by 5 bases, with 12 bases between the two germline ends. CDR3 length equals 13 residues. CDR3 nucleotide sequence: TGTGCCAGCAGCCCCCGGGGGGGGACTGAAGCTTTCTTT. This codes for CASSPRGGTEAFF.

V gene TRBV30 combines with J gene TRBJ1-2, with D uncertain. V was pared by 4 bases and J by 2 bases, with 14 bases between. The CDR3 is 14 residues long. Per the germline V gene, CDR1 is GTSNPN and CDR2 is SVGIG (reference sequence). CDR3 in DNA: TGTGCCTGGAATAGCGGGGAACGAAACTATGGCTACACCTTC. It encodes CAWNSGERNYGYTF. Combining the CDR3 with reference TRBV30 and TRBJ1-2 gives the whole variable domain SQTIHQWPATLVQPVGSPLSLECTVEGTSNPNLYWYRQAAGRGLQLLFYSVGIGQISSEVPQNLSASRPQDRQFILSSKKLLLSDSGFYLCAWNSGERNYGYTFGSGTRLTVV.

The CDR3 reads CASSSGQSYEQYF. As DNA, the CDR3 is TGTGCCAGCAGCTCGGGACAGTCCTACGAGCAGTACTTC. The chain carries TRBV7-9 and TRBJ2-7; 7 bases are shared with TRBD1. Germline values: CDR1 SEHNR, CDR2 FQNEAQ (reference sequence). The CDR3 extends over 13 amino acids. Losses at the gene ends were 4 bases for V and 1 base for J; bases not matched to a gene: 1.

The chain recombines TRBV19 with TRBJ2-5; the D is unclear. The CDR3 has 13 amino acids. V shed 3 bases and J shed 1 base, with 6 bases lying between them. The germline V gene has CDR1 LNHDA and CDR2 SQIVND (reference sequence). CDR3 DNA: TGTGCCAGTAGTATTGAGGTCCAAGAGACCCAGTACTTC. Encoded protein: CASSIEVQETQYF. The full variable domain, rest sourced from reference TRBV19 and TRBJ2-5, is DGGITQSPKYLFRKEGQNVTLSCEQNLNHDAMYWYRQDPGQGLRLIYYSQIVNDFQKGDIAEGYSVSREKKESFPLTVTSAQKNPTAFYLCASSIEVQETQYFGPGTRLLVL.

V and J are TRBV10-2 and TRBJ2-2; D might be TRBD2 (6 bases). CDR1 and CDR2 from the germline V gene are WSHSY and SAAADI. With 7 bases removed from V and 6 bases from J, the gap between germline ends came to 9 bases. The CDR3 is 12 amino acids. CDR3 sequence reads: CASIRDSGELFF. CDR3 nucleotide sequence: TGCGCCAGCATTAGGGACTCCGGGGAGCTGTTTTTT.

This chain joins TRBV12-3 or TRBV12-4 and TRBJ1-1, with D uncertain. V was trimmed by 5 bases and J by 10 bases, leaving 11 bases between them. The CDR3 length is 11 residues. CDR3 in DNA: TGTGCCAGCAGTCGGGCCGTTGGAGCTTTCTTT. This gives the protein CASSRAVGAFF.

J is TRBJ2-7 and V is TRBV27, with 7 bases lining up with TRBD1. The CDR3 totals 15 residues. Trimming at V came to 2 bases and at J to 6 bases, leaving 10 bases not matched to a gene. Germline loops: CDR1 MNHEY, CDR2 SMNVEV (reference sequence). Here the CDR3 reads CASSLEQGLIGEQYF. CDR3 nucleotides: TGTGCCAGCAGTTTAGAACAGGGGTTGATCGGCGAGCAGTACTTC.